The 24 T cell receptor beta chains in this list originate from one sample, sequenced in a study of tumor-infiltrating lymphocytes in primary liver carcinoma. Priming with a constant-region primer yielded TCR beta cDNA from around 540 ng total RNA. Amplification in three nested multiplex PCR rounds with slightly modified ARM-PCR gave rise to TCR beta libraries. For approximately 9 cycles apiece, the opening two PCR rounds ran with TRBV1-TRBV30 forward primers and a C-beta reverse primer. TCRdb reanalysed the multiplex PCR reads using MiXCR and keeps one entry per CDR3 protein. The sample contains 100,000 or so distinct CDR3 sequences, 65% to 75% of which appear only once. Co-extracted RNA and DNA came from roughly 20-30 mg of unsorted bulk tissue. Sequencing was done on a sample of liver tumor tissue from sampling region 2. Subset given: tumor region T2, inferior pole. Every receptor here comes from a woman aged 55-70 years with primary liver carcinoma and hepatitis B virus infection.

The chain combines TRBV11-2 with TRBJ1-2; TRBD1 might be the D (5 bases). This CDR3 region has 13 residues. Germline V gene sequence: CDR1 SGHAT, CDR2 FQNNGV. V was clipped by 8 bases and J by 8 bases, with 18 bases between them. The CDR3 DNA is TGTGCCAGCGGTTCCGGGGCGGAATACGGCTACACCTTC. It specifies CASGSGAEYGYTF.

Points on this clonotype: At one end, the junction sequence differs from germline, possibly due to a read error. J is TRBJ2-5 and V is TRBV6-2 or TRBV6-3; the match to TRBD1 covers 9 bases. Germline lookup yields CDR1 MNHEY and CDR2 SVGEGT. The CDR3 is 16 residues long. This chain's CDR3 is CASSSRWTGEFGTLYF. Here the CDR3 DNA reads TGTGCCAGCAGTTCGAGGTGGACAGGGGAATTCGGTACCCTGTACTTC.

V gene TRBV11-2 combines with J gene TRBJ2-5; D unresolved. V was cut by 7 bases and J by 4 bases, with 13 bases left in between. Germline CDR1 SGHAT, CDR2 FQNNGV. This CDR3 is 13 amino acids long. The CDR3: CASNNGIGETQYF. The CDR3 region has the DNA TGTGCCAGCAACAACGGAATAGGAGAGACCCAGTACTTC.

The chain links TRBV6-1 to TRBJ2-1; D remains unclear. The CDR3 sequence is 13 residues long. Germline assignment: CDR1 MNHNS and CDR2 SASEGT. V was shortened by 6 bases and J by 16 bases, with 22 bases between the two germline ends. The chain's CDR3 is CASSPTPYNVQFF. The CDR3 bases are TGTGCCAGCAGCCCTACCCCCTACAATGTGCAATTCTTC.

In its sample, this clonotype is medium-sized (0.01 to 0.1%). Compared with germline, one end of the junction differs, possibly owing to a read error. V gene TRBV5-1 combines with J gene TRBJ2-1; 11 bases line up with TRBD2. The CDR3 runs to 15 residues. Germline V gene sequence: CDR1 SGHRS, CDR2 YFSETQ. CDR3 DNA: TGTGCCAGCAGCTTACTAGCGGGGGATTACAATGAGCAGTTCTTC. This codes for CASSLLAGDYNEQFF.

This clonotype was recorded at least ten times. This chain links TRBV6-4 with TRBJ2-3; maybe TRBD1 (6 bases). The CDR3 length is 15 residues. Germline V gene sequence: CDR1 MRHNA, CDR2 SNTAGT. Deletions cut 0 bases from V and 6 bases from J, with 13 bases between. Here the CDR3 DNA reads TGTGCCAGCAGTGACTCGAGGACAGACATCGATACGCAGTATTTT. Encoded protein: CASSDSRTDIDTQYF.

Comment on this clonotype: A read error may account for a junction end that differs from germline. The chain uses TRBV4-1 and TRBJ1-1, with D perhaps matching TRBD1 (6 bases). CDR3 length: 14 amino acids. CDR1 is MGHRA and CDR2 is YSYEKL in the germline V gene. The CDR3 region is CVSSTRQEGTEAFF. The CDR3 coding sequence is TGCGTCAGCAGCACGCGACAGGAAGGCACTGAAGCTTTCTTT.

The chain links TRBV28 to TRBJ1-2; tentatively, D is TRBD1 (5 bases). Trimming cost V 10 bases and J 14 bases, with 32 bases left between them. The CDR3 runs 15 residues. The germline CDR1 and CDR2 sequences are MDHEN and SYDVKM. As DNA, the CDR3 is TGTGCCATTAGTTTAGTGGTGCAGGGATACTATGGTTATACCTTC. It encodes CAISLVVQGYYGYTF.

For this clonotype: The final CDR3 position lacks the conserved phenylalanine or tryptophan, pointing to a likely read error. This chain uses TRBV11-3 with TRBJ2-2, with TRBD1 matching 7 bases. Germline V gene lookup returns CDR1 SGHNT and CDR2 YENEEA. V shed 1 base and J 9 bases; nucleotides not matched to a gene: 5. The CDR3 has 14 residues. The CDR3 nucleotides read TGTGCCAGCAGCTTAGCAGGGGGTACCCGGGAGCTGTTTTTA. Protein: CASSLAGGTRELFL.

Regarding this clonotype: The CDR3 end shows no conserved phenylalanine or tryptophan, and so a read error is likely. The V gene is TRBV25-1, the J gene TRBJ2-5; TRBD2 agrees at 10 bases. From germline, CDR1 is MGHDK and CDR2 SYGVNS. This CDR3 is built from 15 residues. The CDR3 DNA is TGTGTCAGCAGTGAATCCGGACTAGCGGAGGAGACCCAGTACCTC. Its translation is CVSSESGLAEETQYL.

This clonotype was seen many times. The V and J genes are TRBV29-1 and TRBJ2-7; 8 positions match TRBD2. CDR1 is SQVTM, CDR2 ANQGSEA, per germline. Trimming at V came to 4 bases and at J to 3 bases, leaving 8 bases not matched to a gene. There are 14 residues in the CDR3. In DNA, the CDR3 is TGCAGCGTTGTTATTCCGGGACTAGACTACGAGCAGTACTTC. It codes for CSVVIPGLDYEQYF.

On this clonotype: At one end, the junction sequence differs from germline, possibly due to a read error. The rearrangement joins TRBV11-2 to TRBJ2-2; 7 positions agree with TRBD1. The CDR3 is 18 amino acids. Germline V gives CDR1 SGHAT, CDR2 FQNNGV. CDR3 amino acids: CTSSRGGSYIANTGELYF. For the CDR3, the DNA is TGTACCAGCAGCCGAGGGGGCTCTTATATCGCGAACACCGGGGAGCTGTATTTT.

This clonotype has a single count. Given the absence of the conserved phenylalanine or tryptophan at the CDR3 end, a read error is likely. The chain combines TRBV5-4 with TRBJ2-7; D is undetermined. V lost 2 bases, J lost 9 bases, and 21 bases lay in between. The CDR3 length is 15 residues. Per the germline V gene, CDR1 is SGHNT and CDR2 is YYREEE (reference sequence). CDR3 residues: CASSFRTGADVWQYL. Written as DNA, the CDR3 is TGTGCCAGCAGCTTTCGCACCGGTGCCGATGTTTGGCAGTACTTA.

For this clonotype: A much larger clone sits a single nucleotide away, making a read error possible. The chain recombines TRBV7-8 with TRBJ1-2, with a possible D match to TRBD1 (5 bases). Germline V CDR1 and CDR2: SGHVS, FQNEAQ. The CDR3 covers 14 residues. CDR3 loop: CANSLVSGNYGYTF. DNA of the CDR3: TGTGCCAACAGCTTAGTCTCAGGGAACTATGGCTACACCTTC.

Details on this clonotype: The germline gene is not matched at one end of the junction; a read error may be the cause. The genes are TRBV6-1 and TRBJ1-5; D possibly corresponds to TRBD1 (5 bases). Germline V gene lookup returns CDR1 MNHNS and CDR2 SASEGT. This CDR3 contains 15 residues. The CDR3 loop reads CASTEDTGGFQPQHF. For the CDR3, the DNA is TGTGCCAGCACTGAGGACACCGGAGGTTTCCAGCCCCAACATTTT.

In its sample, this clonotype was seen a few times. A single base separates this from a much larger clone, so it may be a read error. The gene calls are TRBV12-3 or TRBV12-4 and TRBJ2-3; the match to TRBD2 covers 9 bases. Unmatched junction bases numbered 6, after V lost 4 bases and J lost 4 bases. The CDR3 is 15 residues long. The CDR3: CASSSGGRGADTQYF. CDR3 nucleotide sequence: TGTGCCAGCAGTTCCGGCGGGAGGGGGGCAGATACGCAGTATTTT.

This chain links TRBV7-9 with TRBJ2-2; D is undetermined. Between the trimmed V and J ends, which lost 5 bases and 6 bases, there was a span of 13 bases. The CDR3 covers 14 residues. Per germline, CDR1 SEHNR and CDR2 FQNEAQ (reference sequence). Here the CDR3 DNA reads TGTGCCAGCAGCCCGCGTCCCGGAGCCGGGGAGCTGTTTTTT. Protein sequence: CASSPRPGAGELFF.

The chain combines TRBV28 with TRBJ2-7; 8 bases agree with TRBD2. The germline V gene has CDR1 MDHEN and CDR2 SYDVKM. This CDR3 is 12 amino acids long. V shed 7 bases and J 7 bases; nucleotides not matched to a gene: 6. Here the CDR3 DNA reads TGTGCCAGCATCGGGAGGGGAAGAGAGCAGTACTTC. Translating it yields CASIGRGREQYF.

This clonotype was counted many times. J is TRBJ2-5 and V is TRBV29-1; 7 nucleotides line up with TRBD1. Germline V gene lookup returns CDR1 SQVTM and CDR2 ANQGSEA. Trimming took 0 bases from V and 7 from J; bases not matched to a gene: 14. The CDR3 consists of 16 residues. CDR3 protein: CSVEDPMTGSLGTQYF. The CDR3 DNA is TGCAGCGTTGAAGATCCTATGACAGGGTCCCTCGGGACCCAGTACTTC.

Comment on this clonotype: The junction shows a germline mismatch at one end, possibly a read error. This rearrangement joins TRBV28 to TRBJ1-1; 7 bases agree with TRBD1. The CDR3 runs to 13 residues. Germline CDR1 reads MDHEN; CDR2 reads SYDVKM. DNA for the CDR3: TGTGCCAACAGTTTCCCAGGGGACAGTGGTGCTTTCTTT. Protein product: CANSFPGDSGAFF. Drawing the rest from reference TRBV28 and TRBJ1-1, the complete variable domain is DVKVTQSSRYLVKRTGEKVFLECVQDMDHENMFWYRQDPGLGLRLIYFSYDVKMKEKGDIPEGYSVSREKKERFSLILESASTNQTSMYLCANSFPGDSGAFFGQGTRLTVV.

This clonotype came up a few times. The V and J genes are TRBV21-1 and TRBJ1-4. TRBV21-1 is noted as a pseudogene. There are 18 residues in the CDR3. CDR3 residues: CASSKDPPSDRRHKKLFF. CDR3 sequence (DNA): TGTGCCAGCAGCAAAGACCCACCTAGCGACCGACGCCACAAAAAACTGTTTTTT.

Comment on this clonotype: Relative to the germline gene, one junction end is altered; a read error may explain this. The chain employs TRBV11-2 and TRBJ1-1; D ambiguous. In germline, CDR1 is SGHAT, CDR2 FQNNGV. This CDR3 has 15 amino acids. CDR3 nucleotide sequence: TGTGCCAACAGCTTAGAGAGGGTTGGCGGTACTGAAGCTTTCTTT. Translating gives CANSLERVGGTEAFF.

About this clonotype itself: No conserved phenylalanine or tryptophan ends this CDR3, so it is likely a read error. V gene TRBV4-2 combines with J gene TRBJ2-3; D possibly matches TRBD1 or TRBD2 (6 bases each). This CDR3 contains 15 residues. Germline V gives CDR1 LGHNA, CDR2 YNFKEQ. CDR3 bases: TGTGTCAGCAGCCAAGAGGAGGGGGGCTCAGATACGCAGTATCTT. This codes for CVSSQEEGGSDTQYL.

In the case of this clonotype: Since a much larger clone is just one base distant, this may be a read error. The CDR3 DNA sequence: TGTGCCAGCTCACCATATTCCCAAGGGACTAAAGCTTTCTTT. Its translation is CASSPYSQGTKAFF. The chain is built from TRBV18 and TRBJ1-1, with a weak D call TRBD1 (5 bases). V lost 2 bases, J lost 9 bases, and 16 bases lay in between. Germline V CDR1 and CDR2: KGHSH, LQKENI. This CDR3 has 14 amino acids. The entire variable domain, with the rest obtained from reference TRBV18 and TRBJ1-1, is as follows: NAGVMQNPRHLVRRRGQEARLRCSPMKGHSHVYWYRQLPEEGLKFMVYLQKENIIDESGMPKERFSAEFPKEGPSILRIQQVVRGDSAAYFCASSPYSQGTKAFFGQGTRLTVV.